The rows below give T cell receptor beta chains drawn from one sample of a study of T-cell reconstitution after alpha-beta-depleted transplantation in children. TCRdb analysed the PCR reads with MiXCR anew, one entry per CDR3 protein. The sample holds fewer than 550,000 distinct CDR3 sequences, approximately 11% seen once. The material sequenced was PBMCs from the stem cell graft donor, taken from the stem cell graft. The receptor set was obtained from a human donor who donated a stem cell graft to a child with acute myeloid leukemia. Each CDR3 is given with its conserved first and last residue. A D gene is named only where the DNA matches it firmly. Clone sizes are given selectively: once, few, many, or a class where the clone is expanded.

TRBJ1-1	.	TRBV7-9	TRBD1	CASSRPGQINTEAFF	TGTGCCAGCAGCCGACCGGGACAGATAAACACTGAAGCTTTCTTT
TRBJ2-6	many	TRBV5-1	TRBD1	CASSWDRDSGANVLTF	TGCGCCAGCAGTTGGGACAGAGACTCTGGGGCCAACGTCCTGACTTTC
TRBJ2-7	few	TRBV5-1	TRBD1	CASSPVIQGAGEQYF	TGCGCCAGCAGCCCGGTAATACAGGGGGCGGGCGAGCAGTACTTC
TRBJ2-2	many	TRBV5-1	TRBD2	CASSPGLAGGKDTGELFF	TGCGCCAGCAGCCCGGGACTAGCGGGAGGAAAGGATACCGGGGAGCTGTTTTTT
TRBJ1-5	medium-sized	TRBV7-2	.	CASSWGNQPQHF	TGTGCCAGCAGCTGGGGCAATCAGCCCCAGCATTTT
TRBJ1-2	.	TRBV20-1	.	CSVQGNGYTF	TGCAGTGTCCAGGGGAATGGCTACACCTTC
TRBJ2-1	many	TRBV5-1	TRBD1	CASLGTGLSNEQFF	TGCGCCAGCCTCGGGACAGGGCTGTCCAATGAGCAGTTCTTC
TRBJ2-1	many	TRBV5-6	.	CASSLGQVEQFF	TGTGCCAGCAGCTTGGGTCAAGTTGAGCAGTTCTTC
TRBJ1-4	many	TRBV20-1	TRBD1	CSARVTGGYEDEKLFF	TGCAGTGCTAGAGTGACAGGGGGGTACGAGGATGAAAAACTGTTTTTT
TRBJ2-2	.	TRBV5-1	TRBD2	CASSSAAGGPTGELFF	TGCGCCAGCAGCTCGGCAGCGGGGGGGCCGACCGGGGAGCTGTTTTTT
TRBJ1-2	few	TRBV12-3/TRBV12-4	.	CASSFRTENYGYTF	TGTGCCAGCAGTTTCCGGACAGAAAACTATGGCTACACCTTC
TRBJ2-1	many	TRBV12-3/TRBV12-4	TRBD2	CASTSGTSGYNEQFF	TGTGCCAGCACCTCGGGGACTAGCGGTTACAATGAGCAGTTCTTC
TRBJ1-1	.	TRBV20-1	.	CSAVQLNTEAFF	TGCAGTGCAGTACAGCTGAACACTGAAGCTTTCTTT
TRBJ1-1	many	TRBV20-1	TRBD1	CSATSGTGRTEAFF	TGCAGTGCTACATCCGGGACAGGGCGCACTGAAGCTTTCTTT
TRBJ2-2	.	TRBV20-1	TRBD2	CSASSREPIGGELFF	TGCAGTGCTAGCTCGCGGGAGCCCATCGGCGGGGAGCTGTTTTTT
TRBJ2-5	many	TRBV20-1	TRBD2	CSARRLATYQETQYF	TGCAGTGCTAGAAGACTAGCGACGTACCAAGAGACCCAGTACTTC
TRBJ2-2	.	TRBV7-3	.	CASSYYSNTGELFF	TGTGCCAGCAGCTACTACTCGAACACCGGGGAGCTGTTTTTT
TRBJ1-1	.	TRBV7-9	TRBD1	CASVRGRTEAFF	TGTGCCAGCGTCAGGGGGCGGACTGAAGCTTTCTTT
TRBJ2-3	.	TRBV15	TRBD2	CATSRGASGTTDTQYF	TGTGCCACCAGCAGAGGGGCTAGCGGCACCACAGATACGCAGTATTTT
TRBJ2-1	few	TRBV7-2	.	CASSPRWQDNEQFF	TGTGCCAGCAGCCCCCGTTGGCAGGACAATGAGCAGTTCTTC
TRBJ1-1	.	TRBV5-1	.	CASSRGLGNTEAFF	TGCGCCAGCAGTCGGGGGCTGGGGAACACTGAAGCTTTCTTT
TRBJ2-1	.	TRBV11-2	TRBD2	CASGLFQTGLAGEQFF	TGTGCCAGCGGCCTTTTCCAAACCGGACTAGCTGGTGAGCAGTTCTTC
TRBJ2-1	few	TRBV20-1	TRBD2	CSASTSGYNEQFF	TGCAGTGCTTCAACTAGCGGCTACAATGAGCAGTTCTTC
TRBJ2-3	.	TRBV12-3/TRBV12-4	.	CASIWVGEDTQYF	TGTGCCAGCATTTGGGTGGGGGAAGATACGCAGTATTTT
TRBJ2-7	few	TRBV29-1	.	CSVRPRLGEQYF	TGCAGCGTGCGACCCCGACTAGGCGAGCAGTACTTC
TRBJ2-5	many	TRBV7-2	.	CASSFRLQETQYF	TGTGCCAGCAGCTTCCGTCTACAAGAGACCCAGTACTTC
TRBJ1-2	few	TRBV27	.	CASSLKQGYGYTF	TGTGCCAGCAGTTTGAAACAGGGATATGGCTACACCTTC
TRBJ1-2	few	TRBV6-1	.	CASRKAGPPNYGYTF	TGTGCCAGCAGAAAGGCCGGGCCTCCAAACTATGGCTACACCTTC
TRBJ2-7	many	TRBV9	.	CASSVASFSYEQYF	TGTGCCAGCAGCGTAGCATCGTTCTCCTACGAGCAGTACTTC
TRBJ2-2	many	TRBV12-3/TRBV12-4	.	CASSSGVNTGELFF	TGTGCCAGCAGTTCGGGGGTTAACACCGGGGAGCTGTTTTTT
TRBJ2-1	few	TRBV4-3	TRBD2	CASSRIPAGGGVYNEQFF	TGCGCCAGCAGCCGCATCCCGGCGGGAGGGGGGGTATACAATGAGCAGTTCTTC
TRBJ2-1	few	TRBV5-1	.	CASSISIPGNEQFF	TGCGCCAGCAGCATCTCGATCCCAGGGAATGAGCAGTTCTTC
TRBJ2-6	few	TRBV4-3	.	CASSQERTRDTSGANVLTF	TGCGCCAGCAGCCAAGAGCGCACTCGGGACACATCTGGGGCCAACGTCCTGACTTTC
TRBJ1-1	.	TRBV6-2/TRBV6-3	TRBD1	CASNEGATEAFF	TGTGCCAGCAACGAGGGGGCAACTGAAGCTTTCTTT
TRBJ2-2	few	TRBV21-1	.	CASSKSGLAGGAGELFF	TGTGCCAGCTCAAAATCAGGACTAGCGGGGGGGGCCGGGGAGCTGTTTTTT
TRBJ2-7	many	TRBV20-1	TRBD2	CSGGFKSSGFYEQYF	TGCAGTGGGGGTTTCAAGTCTAGCGGGTTCTACGAGCAGTACTTC
TRBJ2-5	few	TRBV29-1	TRBD2	CSAMTSGASLTQYF	TGCAGCGCCATGACTAGCGGGGCCTCTTTGACCCAGTACTTC
TRBJ1-4	.	TRBV4-3	.	CASSRALNENLFF	TGCGCCAGCAGCCGGGCCCTTAATGAAAACCTGTTTTTT
TRBJ1-5	.	TRBV19	.	CASRRVMMSNQPQHF	TGTGCCAGTCGTCGAGTTATGATGAGCAATCAGCCCCAGCATTTT
TRBJ2-1	.	TRBV24-1	TRBD1	CATSEITGTVLFF	TGTGCCACCAGTGAAATTACCGGGACAGTATTGTTCTTC
TRBJ1-1	few	TRBV20-1	.	CSASDNLGQAFF	TGCAGTGCTAGTGATAATTTGGGTCAAGCTTTCTTT
TRBJ2-7	few	TRBV6-2/TRBV6-3	.	CASSNWRDSYEQYF	TGTGCCAGCAGCAACTGGCGGGACTCCTACGAGCAGTACTTC
TRBJ2-4	few	TRBV10-3	TRBD1	CAISDGTGEVAKNIQYF	TGTGCCATCAGTGATGGGACAGGGGAAGTAGCCAAAAACATTCAGTACTTC
TRBJ2-6	.	TRBV20-1	.	CSAEPGSGANVLTF	TGCAGTGCGGAGCCAGGCTCTGGGGCCAACGTCCTGACTTTC
TRBJ2-1	.	TRBV20-1	.	CSARVMVADTLNEQFF	TGCAGTGCTAGAGTTATGGTAGCGGATACTTTAAATGAGCAGTTCTTC
TRBJ1-5	many	TRBV5-6	.	CASSFPNQPQHF	TGTGCCAGCAGCTTTCCGAATCAGCCCCAGCATTTT